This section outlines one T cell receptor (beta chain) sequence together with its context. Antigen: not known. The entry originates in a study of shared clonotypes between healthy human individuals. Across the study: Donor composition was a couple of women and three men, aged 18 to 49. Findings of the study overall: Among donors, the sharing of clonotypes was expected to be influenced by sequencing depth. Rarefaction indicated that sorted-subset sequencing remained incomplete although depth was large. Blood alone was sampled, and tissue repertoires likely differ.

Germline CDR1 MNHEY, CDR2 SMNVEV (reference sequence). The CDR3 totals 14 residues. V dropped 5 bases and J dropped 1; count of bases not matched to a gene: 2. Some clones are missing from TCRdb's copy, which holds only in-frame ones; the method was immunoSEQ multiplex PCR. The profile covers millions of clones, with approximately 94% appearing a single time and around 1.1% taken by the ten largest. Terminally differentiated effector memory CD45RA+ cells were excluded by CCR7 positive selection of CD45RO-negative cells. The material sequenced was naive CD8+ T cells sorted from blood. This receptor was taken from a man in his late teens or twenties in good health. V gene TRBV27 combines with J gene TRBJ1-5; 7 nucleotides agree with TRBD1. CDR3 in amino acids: CASSGGQSNQPQHF. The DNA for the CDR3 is TGTGCCAGCAGTGGGGGACAGAGCAATCAGCCCCAGCATTTT.